A selection of T cell receptor beta chains follows, all from one sample in a study of T cell repertoires in cytomegalovirus infection. TCRdb processed the reads anew with MiXCR; each CDR3 protein has one entry. The profile covers fewer than 700,000 distinct CDR3 sequences, with approximately 24% appearing a single time and 7% to 9% taken by the ten largest. The sample was CD8+ T cells from PBMCs. All receptors derive from a human donor in good health (CMV status not recorded). Some clones in this sample may be carry-over from other donors' samples. CDR3s include the opening cysteine and the closing phenylalanine or tryptophan. D genes are given only for firm matches. Some rows mark clone size as missing; the rest say once, few, many or name a class of expanded clone.

TRBD2,TRBJ2-2,TRBV12-3/TRBV12-4,many,CASTPIRGVSGELFF,TGTGCCAGCACCCCCATCCGGGGGGTGTCCGGGGAGCTGTTTTTT
NA,TRBJ2-7,TRBV5-1,few,CASSLAEAVTSYEQYF,TGCGCCAGCAGCTTGGCCGAGGCAGTAACTTCCTACGAGCAGTACTTC
NA,TRBJ1-5,TRBV6-6,NA,CASSYAGGGGEPQHF,TGTGCCAGCAGTTACGCCGGAGGTGGTGGAGAGCCCCAGCATTTT
TRBD1,TRBJ2-3,TRBV20-1,NA,CSATSVEGQAGTDTQYF,TGCAGTGCCACATCCGTAGAAGGACAGGCCGGTACAGATACGCAGTATTTT
NA,TRBJ1-2,TRBV4-1,many,CASSQGTNGYTF,TGCGCCAGCAGCCAGGGAACGAATGGCTACACCTTC
NA,TRBJ2-6,TRBV28,few,CASSLLTYDSSGANVLTF,TGTGCCAGCAGTTTGTTGACGTATGATAGCTCTGGGGCCAACGTCCTGACTTTC
NA,TRBJ2-2,TRBV27,few,CASTTGTAEGTGELFF,TGTGCCAGCACGACTGGAACGGCCGAGGGAACCGGGGAGCTGTTTTTT
TRBD2,TRBJ2-7,TRBV7-9,many,CASSLGTSGGLRAYEQYF,TGTGCCAGCAGCTTAGGGACTAGCGGGGGTTTAAGAGCCTACGAGCAGTACTTC
NA,TRBJ2-3,TRBV25-1,few,CASTEGTDTQYF,TGTGCCAGCACGGAGGGAACAGATACGCAGTATTTT
NA,TRBJ1-5,TRBV7-9,many,CASSLGWEEFVF,TGTGCCAGCAGCTTAGGCTGGGAGGAGTTCGTATTT
NA,TRBJ2-7,TRBV11-3,NA,CASSFGTCNYEQYF,TGTGCCAGCAGCTTTGGCACGTGCAACTACGAGCAGTACTTC
TRBD1,TRBJ2-5,TRBV14,NA,CASSHYRGKETQYF,TGTGCCAGCAGCCATTACAGGGGAAAAGAGACCCAGTACTTC
NA,TRBJ1-1,TRBV19,NA,CASKMSGRAFF,TGTGCCAGCAAAATGTCGGGGAGGGCTTTCTTT
NA,TRBJ2-1,TRBV12-3/TRBV12-4,NA,CANVRDGEQFF,TGTGCCAATGTTCGGGACGGTGAGCAGTTCTTC
TRBD1,TRBJ1-1,TRBV14,NA,CASSPLTRDRVGTTEAFF,TGTGCCAGCAGCCCTCTTACCCGGGACAGGGTTGGAACGACTGAAGCTTTCTTT
TRBD1,TRBJ2-1,TRBV11-2,few,CASSLFSGDRSSYNEQFF,TGTGCCAGCAGCTTATTCTCCGGGGACAGGAGCTCCTACAATGAGCAGTTCTTC
NA,TRBJ1-5,TRBV6-6,NA,CASSLGGKQPQHF,TGTGCCAGCAGCCTAGGAGGGAAGCAGCCCCAGCATTTT
TRBD1,TRBJ1-2,TRBV7-9,few,CASSDNRGADYTF,TGTGCCAGCAGCGATAACAGGGGCGCGGACTACACCTTC
NA,TRBJ2-6,TRBV6-2/TRBV6-3,NA,CASSFQGSGANVLTF,TGTGCCAGCAGTTTTCAGGGTTCTGGGGCCAACGTCCTGACTTTC
NA,TRBJ1-2,TRBV15,NA,CATSRDPTANYGYTF,TGTGCCACCAGCAGAGATCCGACGGCTAACTATGGCTACACCTTC
TRBD1,TRBJ2-1,TRBV6-1,NA,CASNPDRGAEQFF,TGTGCCAGCAACCCCGACAGGGGGGCAGAGCAGTTCTTC
TRBD1,TRBJ2-3,TRBV12-3/TRBV12-4,NA,CASSSDSTGGRDTDTQYF,TGTGCCAGCAGTTCGGACTCGACAGGGGGCAGAGACACAGATACGCAGTATTTT
NA,TRBJ2-5,TRBV12-3/TRBV12-4,few,CASSLGEILYF,TGTGCCAGCAGTTTGGGGGAGATTCTGTACTTC
NA,TRBJ2-3,TRBV6-2/TRBV6-3,NA,CASTVGDTQYF,TGTGCCAGCACTGTCGGGGATACGCAGTATTTT
NA,TRBJ2-6,TRBV7-6,many,CASSLKGIGANVLTF,TGTGCCAGCAGCCTTAAGGGGATCGGGGCCAACGTCCTGACTTTC
TRBD2,TRBJ2-1,TRBV19,NA,CASSISLAGELYNEQFF,TGTGCCAGTAGTATATCCCTAGCGGGGGAACTCTACAATGAGCAGTTCTTC
NA,TRBJ2-3,TRBV7-3,few,CASSLDGDTDTQYF,TGTGCCAGCAGCTTAGACGGGGACACAGATACGCAGTATTTT
TRBD1,TRBJ1-4,TRBV12-3/TRBV12-4,NA,CASTDRVYEKLFF,TGTGCCAGCACGGACAGGGTTTATGAAAAACTGTTTTTT
TRBD1,TRBJ1-3,TRBV28,few,CASSQGDQTGNTIYF,TGTGCCAGCAGCCAGGGGGATCAAACTGGAAACACCATATATTTT
NA,TRBJ2-3,TRBV2,few,CASGGHLYF,TGTGCCAGCGGGGGACACCTGTATTTT
TRBD2,TRBJ2-7,TRBV12-3/TRBV12-4,NA,CASSPSSGGALEQYF,TGTGCCAGCAGTCCTTCTAGCGGGGGGGCTCTCGAGCAGTACTTC
NA,TRBJ1-3,TRBV6-2/TRBV6-3,NA,CASSYSPSLNTIYF,TGTGCCAGCAGTTACTCGCCTTCTTTGAACACCATATATTTT
NA,TRBJ2-3,TRBV7-9,few,CASSLVRADTQYF,TGTGCCAGCAGCTTAGTTCGGGCAGATACGCAGTATTTT
TRBD2,TRBJ2-1,TRBV6-2/TRBV6-3,NA,CASSYSSGGTSSYNEQFF,TGTGCCAGCAGTTACTCTAGCGGGGGGACTAGCTCCTACAATGAGCAGTTCTTC
TRBD1,TRBJ1-2,TRBV10-3,NA,CAIRSMTGQSYGYTF,TGTGCCATCAGATCGATGACGGGACAGAGCTATGGCTACACCTTC
NA,TRBJ2-2,TRBV6-5,few,CASSYSMAFYTGELFF,TGTGCCAGCAGTTACTCGATGGCATTCTACACCGGGGAGCTGTTTTTT
NA,TRBJ2-7,TRBV7-9,many,CASKGTPHEQYF,TGTGCCAGCAAGGGGACCCCCCACGAGCAGTACTTC
TRBD1,TRBJ2-2,TRBV6-2/TRBV6-3,once,CAGSPAGGANTGELFF,TGTGCCGGCAGCCCCGCAGGGGGCGCGAACACCGGGGAGCTGTTTTTT
TRBD1,TRBJ1-1,TRBV7-9,many,CASSGSGTGYEAFF,TGTGCCAGCAGCGGGTCCGGGACAGGGTATGAAGCTTTCTTT
NA,TRBJ1-5,TRBV6-2/TRBV6-3,NA,CASSSPSRAENQPQHF,TGTGCCAGCAGTTCACCAAGTCGGGCAGAGAATCAGCCCCAGCATTTT
NA,TRBJ1-2,TRBV20-1,few,CSARAWADTHNYGYTF,TGCAGTGCTAGAGCCTGGGCGGATACACATAACTATGGCTACACCTTC
NA,TRBJ1-5,TRBV7-8,few,CASSWIIGDSPPSNQPQHF,TGTGCCAGCAGCTGGATCATAGGGGACTCTCCGCCCAGCAATCAGCCCCAGCATTTT